Given below is one TCR beta chain in context. This CDR3 is 14 amino acids long. V gave up 2 bases and J gave up 10 bases; unmatched junction bases: 6. This sample is drawn from a study of blood T cell repertoires in COVID-19. Study summary: PBMCs, B-cell-depleted T cells, or T cells were the source of the cDNA or gDNA that made up the material.

Data came from immunoSEQ multiplex PCR; TCRdb stores just in-frame clones and leaves some out. The sample includes about 240,000 clones, around 90% of them seen just once. The V gene is TRBV5-7, the J gene TRBJ1-1, with TRBD1 matching over 12 bases. TRBV5-7 is identified as an open reading frame with a role that is uncertain. The TCR sequence derives from a man in his 60s who had recovered from COVID-19. Source material: peripheral blood. The CDR3 sequence is CASSFYRDRGRAFF. The DNA for the CDR3 is TGTGCCAGCAGCTTTTACCGGGACAGGGGGCGAGCTTTCTTT.